This section outlines one T cell receptor (beta chain) sequence together with its context. Generated by immunoSEQ multiplex PCR, the TCRdb table keeps only in-frame clones and is missing some. In the table there are under 250,000 clones, 85% of which are singletons. This sample stems from a study of blood T cell repertoires in COVID-19. Turning to the study itself: Samples taken during acute and convalescent COVID-19 were collected in the United States, Italy and Spain.

CDR1 is LNHNV, CDR2 YYDKDF, per germline (reference sequence). The V gene lost 3 bases and the J gene lost 6 bases, with 18 bases spanning the gap. The CDR3 is 16 residues long. The specimen was PBMCs or T cells enriched from blood (not recorded which). The J gene is TRBJ1-5, the V gene TRBV15, with a tentative D call TRBD1 (6 bases). The TCR was taken from a woman aged 45-60 years with acute COVID-19. The CDR3 loop reads CATSSGGTGGGQPQHF. CDR3 sequence (DNA): TGTGCCACCAGCAGCGGTGGCACGGGGGGCGGTCAGCCCCAGCATTTT.